The 27 T cell receptor beta chains given below trace back to one sample, sequenced in a study of neurological immune-mediated disorders. TCRdb analysed the 5' RACE reads with MiXCR anew, one entry per CDR3 protein. The sample has around 14,000 distinct CDR3 sequences; 6% to 8% are singletons. Sequenced sample: CD8+ T cells from blood. Every receptor here comes from a woman aged 40 to 55 in good health.

In its sample, this clonotype was seen many times. This chain links TRBV28 with TRBJ1-5, with a possible D match to TRBD1 (5 bases). Germline CDR1 reads MDHEN; CDR2 reads SYDVKM. This CDR3 has 15 amino acids. Trimming stripped 1 base from V and 6 bases from J, with 13 bases between. The CDR3 bases are TGTGCCAGCAGTTTATTCGCCAGGGAGGGTCAGCCCCAGCATTTT. Its protein is CASSLFAREGQPQHF.

This clonotype showed up many times. This chain links TRBV5-1 with TRBJ2-1; the D gene is possibly TRBD2 (6 bases). V gave up 7 bases and J gave up 4 bases, with 12 bases separating them. Germline CDR1 is SGHRS and CDR2 is YFSETQ. The CDR3 contains 13 residues. This chain's CDR3 is CASAGSRYNEQFF. The CDR3 nucleotides are TGCGCCAGCGCGGGGTCTCGGTACAATGAGCAGTTCTTC.

This clonotype has ten or more counts. The V and J genes are TRBV27 and TRBJ1-5; D remains unclear. Trimming stripped 3 bases from V and 3 bases from J, with 15 bases between. Germline V gives CDR1 MNHEY, CDR2 SMNVEV (reference sequence). The CDR3 covers 16 residues. The CDR3 DNA reads TGTGCCAGCAGTTTTTTGGGCGGACGACACAATCAGCCCCAGCATTTT. This translates into CASSFLGGRHNQPQHF.

This clonotype was seen many times. The chain links TRBV7-8 to TRBJ1-2; perhaps TRBD1 as D (5 bases). The CDR3 contains 16 residues. The V gene's germline CDR1 is SGHVS and CDR2 FQNEAQ. With 5 bases removed from V and 5 bases from J, the gap between germline ends came to 21 bases. CDR3 nucleotide sequence: TGTGCCAGCAGCCACCGCCCGCCGGGGGGGGTTTATGGCTACACCTTC. Translating gives CASSHRPPGGVYGYTF. The entire variable domain, with the rest obtained from reference TRBV7-8 and TRBJ1-2, is as follows: GAGVSQSPRYKVAKRGQDVALRCDPISGHVSLFWYQQALGQGPEFLTYFQNEAQLDKSGLPSDRFFAERPEGSVSTLKIQRTQQEDSAVYLCASSHRPPGGVYGYTFGSGTRLTVV.

This clonotype was seen repeatedly, ten times or more. The chain links TRBV28 to TRBJ2-5; no definite D call. The CDR3 runs to 17 residues. Trimming shortened V by 5 bases and J by 2 bases, and 21 bases separated the two germline ends. Germline lookup yields CDR1 MDHEN and CDR2 SYDVKM. The CDR3 reads CASSPLNDWAQQETQYF. The CDR3 DNA reads TGTGCCAGCAGTCCGTTGAATGACTGGGCCCAACAAGAGACCCAGTACTTC.

This clonotype has ten or more counts. The chain is built from TRBV3-1 and TRBJ2-1, with D possibly matching TRBD2 (5 bases). Per germline, CDR1 LGHDT and CDR2 YNNKEL (reference sequence). This CDR3 spans 14 amino acids. Trimming removed 4 bases from V and 7 bases from J, with 14 bases in between. The CDR3 reads CASSPSISGNEQFF. CDR3 bases: TGTGCCAGCAGCCCCTCCATCAGCGGTAATGAGCAGTTCTTC.

This clonotype occurred many times. The chain uses TRBV2 and TRBJ2-7; no clear D gene. With 4 bases removed from V and 6 bases from J, the gap between germline ends came to 7 bases. The CDR3 covers 11 residues. Germline V lookup: CDR1 SNHLY, CDR2 FYNNEI. CDR3 loop: CASSVLGEQYF. Here the CDR3 DNA reads TGTGCCAGCAGTGTCTTAGGCGAGCAGTACTTC.

This chain uses TRBV3-1 with TRBJ1-1, with D perhaps TRBD1 (6 bases). Deletions cut 7 bases from V and 1 base from J, with 16 bases between. CDR1 is LGHDT, CDR2 YNNKEL, per germline (reference sequence). The CDR3 sequence is 15 residues long. The CDR3 DNA reads TGTGCCAGCATTCTTGCGGGGGCAGGGAACACTGAAGCTTTCTTT. Translation gives CASILAGAGNTEAFF.

This clonotype came up many times. V is TRBV5-1 and J is TRBJ2-3, with a tentative D call TRBD2 (5 bases). Trimming pared 0 bases from V and 0 bases from J, leaving 8 bases between. This CDR3 has 15 amino acids. Germline V gives CDR1 SGHRS, CDR2 YFSETQ. CDR3 residues: CASSLEDSSTDTQYF. The CDR3 DNA is TGCGCCAGCAGCTTGGAGGACTCTAGCACAGATACGCAGTATTTT.

In its sample, this clonotype was seen many times. This chain uses TRBV7-7 with TRBJ2-3, with 7 bases aligning to TRBD1. CDR1 and CDR2 from the germline V gene are SSHAT and FNYEAQ (reference sequence). The junction had 13 bases not matched to a gene; V was cut back by 5 bases and J by 2 bases. The CDR3 is 17 amino acids. CDR3 DNA: TGTGCCAGCAGCCCGACACAGACAGGGTCCACCACAGATACGCAGTATTTT. Protein product: CASSPTQTGSTTDTQYF.

The chain is built from TRBV4-1 and TRBJ1-1; a weak D match, TRBD1 (5 bases). The CDR3 covers 15 residues. The V gene lost 3 bases and the J gene lost 6 bases, with 17 bases spanning the gap. The germline CDR1 and CDR2 sequences are MGHRA and YSYEKL. DNA of the CDR3: TGCGCCAGCAGCCACTGGGCTAGGGGAAACCCTGAAGCTTTCTTT. The encoded protein is CASSHWARGNPEAFF.

The sample holds many counts of this clonotype. This chain joins TRBV7-8 and TRBJ1-5; no clear D gene. From germline, CDR1 is SGHVS and CDR2 FQNEAQ. Trimming removed 5 bases at V and 0 bases at J, with 14 bases between. There are 16 residues in the CDR3. The CDR3 reads CASSPSSIYSNQPQHF. The DNA of the CDR3 is TGTGCCAGCAGCCCCAGTAGCATCTATAGCAATCAGCCCCAGCATTTT.

This clonotype showed up many times. The chain recombines TRBV28 with TRBJ1-1; TRBD1 agrees at 8 bases. The V gene's germline CDR1 is MDHEN and CDR2 SYDVKM. V dropped 4 bases and J dropped 1; count of bases not matched to a gene: 8. The CDR3 runs 16 residues. CDR3 in amino acids: CASSYTLDRANTEAFF. Written as DNA, the CDR3 is TGTGCCAGCAGTTATACTCTGGACAGGGCGAACACTGAAGCTTTCTTT.

There are many counts of this clonotype. J is TRBJ2-7 and V is TRBV6-1, with 7 bases that match TRBD2. Unmatched junction bases numbered 1, after V lost 8 bases and J lost 6 bases. CDR1 and CDR2 from the germline V gene are MNHNS and SASEGT. The CDR3 contains 10 residues. In DNA, the CDR3 is TGTGCCAGCTTAGCGGGCGAGCAGTACTTC. Protein sequence: CASLAGEQYF.

This clonotype was picked up many times. This sequence joins TRBV27 and TRBJ1-3; weak D call: TRBD1 (5 bases). CDR3 length: 15 residues. With 0 bases removed from V and 5 bases from J, the gap between germline ends came to 11 bases. From germline, CDR1 is MNHEY and CDR2 SMNVEV (reference sequence). CDR3 protein: CASSLSGDERNTIYF. The DNA of the CDR3 is TGTGCCAGCAGTTTATCTGGGGACGAAAGAAACACCATATATTTT.

In this sample, this clonotype turned up many times. This sequence joins TRBV14 and TRBJ1-2; a possible D gene is TRBD1 (6 bases). This CDR3 is 18 amino acids long. Germline CDR1 is SGHDN and CDR2 is FVKESK. With 4 bases removed from V and 4 bases from J, the gap between germline ends came to 25 bases. CDR3: CASSPERGKQQGGYGYTF. In DNA form, the CDR3 reads TGTGCCAGCAGCCCCGAGAGAGGAAAACAACAGGGTGGCTATGGCTACACCTTC. Full variable domain (outside the CDR3, taken from reference TRBV14 and TRBJ1-2): EAGVTQFPSHSVIEKGQTVTLRCDPISGHDNLYWYRRVMGKEIKFLLHFVKESKQDESGMPNNRFLAERTGGTYSTLKVQPAELEDSGVYFCASSPERGKQQGGYGYTFGSGTRLTVV.

This clonotype was counted at least ten times. The chain couples TRBV27 to TRBJ2-1; D possibly corresponds to TRBD2 (6 bases). The CDR3 totals 13 residues. Germline V lookup: CDR1 MNHEY, CDR2 SMNVEV (reference sequence). Trimming shortened V by 2 bases and J by 6 bases, and 8 bases separated the two germline ends. The CDR3 DNA reads as TGTGCCAGCAGTTTAGGAGGGGCCAATGAGCAGTTCTTC. This gives the protein CASSLGGANEQFF.

This clonotype has at least ten counts. V usage is TRBV5-1 and J usage is TRBJ2-1; 7 bases fit TRBD1. The junction had 6 bases not matched to a gene; V was cut back by 3 bases and J by 3 bases. CDR1 SGHRS and CDR2 YFSETQ come from the germline V gene. The CDR3 is made up of 15 amino acids. CDR3 region: CASSSRGNLYNEQFF. CDR3 DNA sequence: TGCGCCAGCAGCTCCAGGGGGAACCTCTACAATGAGCAGTTCTTC.

This clonotype was counted at least ten times. CDR3: CASSTPGPVEQYF. The CDR3, as DNA: TGTGCCAGCAGCACTCCTGGGCCTGTCGAGCAGTACTTC. This sequence joins TRBV7-9 and TRBJ2-7; D call uncertain. The V and J ends lost 5 bases and 6 bases respectively, with 14 bases between them. Germline CDR1 reads SEHNR; CDR2 reads FQNEAQ (reference sequence). This CDR3 has 13 amino acids. Supplemented by reference TRBV7-9 and TRBJ2-7, the full variable domain reads DTGVSQNPRHKITKRGQNVTFRCDPISEHNRLYWYRQTLGQGPEFLTYFQNEAQLEKSRLLSDRFSAERPKGSFSTLEIQRTEQGDSAMYLCASSTPGPVEQYFGPGTRLTVT.

This clonotype has ten or more counts. The J gene is TRBJ2-7, the V gene TRBV5-6; D remains unclear. This CDR3 contains 12 residues. Germline CDR1 and CDR2: SGHDT and YYEEEE. The ends were cut back, 4 bases at V and 5 bases at J, with 10 bases in the middle. The CDR3 protein is CASSPGRDEQYF. The DNA of the CDR3 is TGTGCCAGCAGCCCCGGACGGGACGAGCAGTACTTC.

This clonotype was found many times. V and J are TRBV7-2 and TRBJ2-7; TRBD2 matches 7 bases. The germline gives CDR1 SGHTA, CDR2 FQGNSA. The CDR3 is 15 amino acids. The trim removed 1 base at V and 5 bases at J, leaving 8 bases unmatched. DNA for the CDR3: TGTGCCAGCAGCTTAGTAAGTGGGAGGGCCAACGAGCAGTACTTC. This codes for CASSLVSGRANEQYF.

The rearrangement joins TRBV7-2 to TRBJ2-7; D may correspond to TRBD1 or TRBD2 (6 bases each). The germline V and J ends were trimmed by 4 bases and 3 bases, with 13 bases remaining between them. CDR1 is SGHTA, CDR2 FQGNSA, per germline. The length of the CDR3 is 14 residues. The DNA of the CDR3 is TGTGCCAGCAGCTGGATCGGGGGCGACTACGAGCAGTACTTC. Residues: CASSWIGGDYEQYF.

This clonotype was seen repeatedly, ten times or more. The V gene is TRBV6-5, the J gene TRBJ2-1; D is ambiguous. The CDR3 sequence is 16 residues long. CDR1 is MNHEY and CDR2 is SVGAGI in the germline V gene. Trimming shortened V by 2 bases and J by 7 bases, and 18 bases separated the two germline ends. Written as DNA, the CDR3 is TGTGCCAGCAGTTACGTGCCGGGTCGGGTTGTTAATGAGCAGTTCTTC. Translating it yields CASSYVPGRVVNEQFF.

This clonotype was seen many times. J is TRBJ2-3 and V is TRBV6-5, with D unresolved. The CDR3 is 14 amino acids. Germline CDR1 reads MNHEY; CDR2 reads SVGAGI. V was shortened by 7 bases and J by 1 base, with 12 bases between the two germline ends. The CDR3 loop is CASTPLTGTDTQYF. Here the CDR3 DNA reads TGTGCCAGCACCCCCTTGACCGGCACAGATACGCAGTATTTT.

This clonotype was counted ten times or more. The chain links TRBV12-5 to TRBJ2-5; D unclear. V was shortened by 0 bases and J by 4 bases, with 3 bases between the two germline ends. CDR1 and CDR2 from the germline V gene are LGHNT and FRNRAP. The CDR3 has 12 amino acids. This chain's CDR3 is CASGLVRETQYF. In DNA, the CDR3 is TGTGCTAGTGGTTTGGTACGAGAGACCCAGTACTTC. The whole variable domain, remainder taken from reference TRBV12-5 and TRBJ2-5, is DARVTQTPRHKVTEMGQEVTMRCQPILGHNTVFWYRQTMMQGLELLAYFRNRAPLDDSGMPKDRFSAEMPDATLATLKIQPSEPRDSAVYFCASGLVRETQYFGPGTRLLVL.

On this clonotype itself: A much larger clone sits a single nucleotide away, making a read error possible. A read error is likely, as this CDR3 ends without the conserved phenylalanine or tryptophan. The V gene is TRBV11-2, the J gene TRBJ2-7, with D tentatively TRBD1 (6 bases). With 1 base removed from V and 0 bases from J, the gap between germline ends came to 10 bases. This CDR3 has 15 amino acids. Germline values: CDR1 SGHAT, CDR2 FQNNGV. CDR3 nucleotide sequence: TGTGCCAGCAGCTTAGGGGCAGGGGCCTCCTACGAGCAGTACTTA. Its protein is CASSLGAGASYEQYL.

This clonotype was seen ten or more times. V is TRBV11-1 and J is TRBJ1-2; tentative D call: TRBD1 (5 bases). This CDR3 has 13 amino acids. Looked up from germline, CDR1 is SGHAT and CDR2 is FQDESV (reference sequence). Trimming removed 6 bases at V and 3 bases at J, with 11 bases between. The CDR3 loop reads CASSPMGDYGYTF. DNA for the CDR3: TGTGCCAGCAGTCCGATGGGGGACTATGGCTACACCTTC.